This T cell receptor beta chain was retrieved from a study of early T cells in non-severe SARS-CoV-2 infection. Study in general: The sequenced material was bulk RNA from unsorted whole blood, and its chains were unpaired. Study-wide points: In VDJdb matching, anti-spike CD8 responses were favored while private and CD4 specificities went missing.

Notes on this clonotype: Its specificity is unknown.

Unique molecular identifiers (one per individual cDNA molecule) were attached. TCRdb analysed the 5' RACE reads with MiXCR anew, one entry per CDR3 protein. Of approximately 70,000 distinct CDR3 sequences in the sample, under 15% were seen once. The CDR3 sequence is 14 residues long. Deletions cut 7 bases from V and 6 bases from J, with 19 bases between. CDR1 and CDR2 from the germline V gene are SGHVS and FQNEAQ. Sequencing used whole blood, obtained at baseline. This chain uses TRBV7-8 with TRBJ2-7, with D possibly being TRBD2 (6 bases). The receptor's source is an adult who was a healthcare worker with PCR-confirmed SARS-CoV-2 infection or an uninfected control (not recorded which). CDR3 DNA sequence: TGTGCCAGCACCGACCGGGACTTGGCGGGCGAGCAGTACTTC. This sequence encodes CASTDRDLAGEQYF.